This paragraph covers one TCR beta chain sequence. This clone has a handful of counts. Its antigen is currently not known. No clone much larger than this one lies a single base away; base qualities are absent. A single peripheral blood draw of around 0.11 L on average was collected from each donor into heparinised tubes. A BD FACSAria II was used to sort naive, central memory, regulatory and stem cell-like memory CD4+ T cells with a panel that included CD45RO, CCR7, CD25, CD127, CD95 and CD27. Every sorted population had a purity above 95%. Right away, PBMCs were isolated by Lymphoprep density gradient centrifugation and were stained directly, with no culture step. Samples were stained and sorted in pairs, with one healthy donor and one patient per experiment, so that batch effects were minimized. The germline V gene specifies SGHRS as CDR1 and YFSETQ as CDR2. From the cysteine through the phenylalanine, the CDR3 covers 16 amino acids. Left in the record is the CDR3 DNA by itself, 48 bases read in frame from the first base. V is cut back by 5 bases and J by 4 bases, with 13 bases in the junction unmatched.

The High Capacity cDNA Reverse Transcription Kit was used to reverse transcribe all of the isolated RNA, meaning that expressed TCRB transcripts were what got sequenced. Deep immunoSEQ sequencing was performed on naive, central memory and regulatory T cell samples, with an average of around 3.5 million total reads per sample. Sorted cells were lysed in RLT buffer, and RNA was extracted using DNase-treated RNeasy Micro or Mini kits according to cell number. To prevent cross-contamination, every cell subset was processed on its own, while patient and healthy donor samples were processed together. Using the immunoSEQ multiplex PCR, TCRB sequences were amplified from cDNA into 87-bp fragments spanning the CDR3 region. Sequencing of the amplicons was performed on the Illumina HiSeq platform. In the source study's methods: PCR bias was corrected computationally using synthetic template baselines, and reads within Hamming distance 2 were collapsed, with unmergeable singletons discarded. Reads were aligned to IMGT to assign V, D and J genes, CDR3 length, and insertions or deletions at six rearrangement sites. Within each subset, clonotype counts were normalized to sorted cell number, and only after that were true diversity and Gini coefficients computed with the tcR R package. The overlap coefficient, calculated on TCRB nucleotide sequences, was used to quantify repertoire sharing. The source is immuneACCESS, and TCRdb retained only in-frame sequences with V and J called. Part of the clones is not carried over; for the studies checked, unresolved V genes explain less than half of this, and the remainder is unexplained. V and J calls plus clone size are reproduced from that table; the DNA served to infer D and trimming. This sample gives about 59,000 clones in total; roughly 60% of them show up just once. The ten largest clonotypes hold 2% to 2.5% of the sample.

The sample is drawn from a study of beta chain features in type 1 diabetes (dated by TCRdb to the late 2010s). About the full investigation: No differences in mean age, gender distribution, total cell number or subset yield were found between patients and healthy donors. A total of 85 million to 110 million sorted cells were examined across all samples, and RNA yield correlated strongly with the number of cells per subset. The study compared TCRB repertoires of sorted circulating CD4+ T cell subsets between recently diagnosed type 1 diabetes patients and matched healthy donors. Regulatory and stem cell-like memory subsets were obtained from only 8 patients and roughly eight healthy donors, while naive and central memory subsets were obtained from all 30 or so donors. Broad study findings and their caveats: The naive, central memory and regulatory TCRB repertoires appeared to resemble one another more closely among patients than among healthy donors. Only small numbers of individuals were included in the HLA sub-analyses, which left unresolved whether HLA type had any influence on TCRB rearrangement. Shorter templates might be favored by PCR, yet because patient and control samples were amplified and corrected together, any such skew would affect both groups equally. At VDJ recombination sites, type 1 diabetes patients had fewer insertions and more deleted nucleotides, which implies abnormalities in thymic rearrangement. In all four CD4+ subsets, TCRB CDR3 length was moderately but significantly shorter in type 1 diabetes patients. Sequencing cDNA rather than genomic DNA could over-represent highly expressing activated cells, although activation and CD3 levels did not differ between groups.

The sequence was collected from a woman younger than 35 in good health. The sequenced sample consisted of Tregs from blood. The cell subset or site label for this specimen denotes: regulatory CD4+ T cells. The V and J genes are TRBV5-1 and TRBJ2-7, and 9 bases in between align with TRBD1. The CDR3 region: CASSLGRTGENYEQYF. The DNA sequence is as follows: TGCGCCAGCAGTCTCGGTCGGACAGGGGAAAATTACGAGCAGTACTTC.